Listed below are T cell receptor beta chains from one sample, sequenced in a study of T cells in Graves' hyperthyroidism and ophthalmopathy. TCRdb called the multiplex PCR reads again in MiXCR, with one record for every CDR3 protein. This sample has about 610,000 distinct CDR3 sequences, with approximately 16% found just once. Sequencing was performed on blood. Source of these receptors: a woman aged 40 to 50 with Graves' ophthalmopathy. Each CDR3 is given with its conserved first and last residue. The D gene is left open where the match is weak. A row's size may be missing; if present it is once, few, many or a size class.

13 | NA | many | TRBJ2-7 | TRBV7-2 | CASSWGSSYEQYF | TGTGCCAGCAGCTGGGGGAGCTCCTACGAGCAGTACTTC
16 | TRBD2 | many | TRBJ2-4 | TRBV11-2 | CASSSLATSGKNIQYF | TGTGCCAGCAGCTCCTTAGCCACTAGCGGAAAAAACATTCAGTACTTC
16 | NA | few | TRBJ2-1 | TRBV5-4 | CASSKQGRGAYNEQFF | TGTGCCAGCAGCAAACAGGGTAGGGGGGCCTACAATGAGCAGTTCTTC
15 | NA | few | TRBJ2-2 | TRBV24-1 | CATSDAASNTGELFF | TGTGCCACCAGTGATGCCGCTTCGAACACCGGGGAGCTGTTTTTT
15 | NA | many | TRBJ1-1 | TRBV5-8 | CASRPNSVRGTEAFF | TGTGCCAGCAGACCAAATTCAGTCCGGGGAACTGAAGCTTTCTTT
13 | TRBD1 | many | TRBJ1-4 | TRBV18 | CATSGTANEKLFF | TGTGCCACCTCCGGGACAGCTAATGAAAAACTGTTTTTT
15 | NA | few | TRBJ2-5 | TRBV18 | CASSPFDRGQETQYF | TGTGCCAGCTCACCTTTTGACCGGGGCCAAGAGACCCAGTACTTC
15 | NA | many | TRBJ1-2 | TRBV27 | CASRPGRGSVYGYTF | TGTGCCAGCAGGCCCGGTCGGGGGTCAGTCTATGGCTACACCTTC
14 | NA | NA | TRBJ2-2 | TRBV2 | CASRGLTGTGELFF | TGTGCCAGCCGGGGCCTTACAGGGACCGGGGAGCTGTTTTTT
16 | TRBD2 | few | TRBJ2-3 | TRBV5-1 | CASSGTLAGGADTQYF | TGCGCCAGCTCGGGAACCCTAGCGGGGGGGGCAGATACGCAGTATTTT
16 | NA | few | TRBJ1-2 | TRBV7-9 | CASSSTPRQLVDGYTF | TGTGCCAGCAGCTCCACCCCTCGACAGTTAGTAGATGGCTACACCTTC
18 | TRBD2 | few | TRBJ2-3 | TRBV7-3 | CASSPRSPSGGRADTQYF | TGTGCCAGCAGCCCACGCAGTCCCTCGGGGGGGAGAGCAGATACGCAGTATTTT
15 | TRBD2 | NA | TRBJ2-2 | TRBV28 | CASSSAGGPPGELFF | TGTGCCAGCAGTTCGGCGGGAGGGCCCCCCGGGGAGCTGTTTTTT
14 | NA | many | TRBJ1-1 | TRBV5-1 | CASSLDQSGTEAFF | TGCGCCAGCAGCTTGGACCAGAGCGGAACTGAAGCTTTCTTT
16 | TRBD2 | NA | TRBJ2-5 | TRBV27 | CASSYTGTSGRETQYF | TGTGCCAGCAGCTACACCGGGACTAGCGGGAGAGAGACCCAGTACTTC
18 | TRBD1 | few | TRBJ1-5 | TRBV19 | CASNLGGGQGYSNQPQHF | TGTGCCAGTAACCTCGGGGGGGGACAGGGATATAGCAATCAGCCCCAGCATTTT
15 | TRBD2 | many | TRBJ2-1 | TRBV20-1 | CSAPGLAVPWGEQFF | TGCAGTGCCCCGGGACTAGCGGTCCCCTGGGGTGAGCAGTTCTTC
14 | NA | many | TRBJ2-1 | TRBV6-5 | CASSYSGPGNEQFF | TGTGCCAGCAGTTACTCGGGCCCAGGCAATGAGCAGTTCTTC
19 | TRBD2 | many | TRBJ2-2 | TRBV15 | CATSSNSRLAGGRGGELFF | TGTGCCACCAGCAGCAACTCGAGACTAGCGGGGGGGCGAGGCGGGGAGCTGTTTTTT